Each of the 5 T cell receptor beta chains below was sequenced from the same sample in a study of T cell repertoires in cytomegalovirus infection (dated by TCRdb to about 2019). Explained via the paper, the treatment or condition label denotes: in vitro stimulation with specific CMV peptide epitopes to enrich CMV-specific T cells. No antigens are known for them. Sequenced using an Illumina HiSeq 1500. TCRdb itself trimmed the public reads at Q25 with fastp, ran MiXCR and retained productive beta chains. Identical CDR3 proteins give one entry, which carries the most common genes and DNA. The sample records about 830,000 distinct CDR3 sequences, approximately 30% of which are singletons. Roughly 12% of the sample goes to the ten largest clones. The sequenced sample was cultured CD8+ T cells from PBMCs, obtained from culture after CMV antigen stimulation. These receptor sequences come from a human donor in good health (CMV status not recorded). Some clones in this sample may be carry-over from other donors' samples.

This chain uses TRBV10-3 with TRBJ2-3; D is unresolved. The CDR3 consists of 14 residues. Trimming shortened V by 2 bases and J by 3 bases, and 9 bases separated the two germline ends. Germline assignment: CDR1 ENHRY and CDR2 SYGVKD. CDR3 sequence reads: CAISEVPWTDTQYF. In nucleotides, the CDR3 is TGTGCCATCAGTGAGGTACCTTGGACAGATACGCAGTATTTT.

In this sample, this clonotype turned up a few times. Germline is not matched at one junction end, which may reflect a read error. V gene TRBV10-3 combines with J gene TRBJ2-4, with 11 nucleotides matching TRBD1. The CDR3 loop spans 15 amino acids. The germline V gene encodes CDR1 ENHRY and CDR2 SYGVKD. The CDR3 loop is CAISESRTGGAWMNF. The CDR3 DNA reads TGTGCCATCAGTGAGTCTCGGACAGGGGGCGCCTGGATGAACTTC.

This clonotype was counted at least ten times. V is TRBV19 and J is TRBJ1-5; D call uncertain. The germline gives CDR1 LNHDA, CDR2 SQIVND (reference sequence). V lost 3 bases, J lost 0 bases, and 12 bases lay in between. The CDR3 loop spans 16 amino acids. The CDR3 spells CASSIRGSYSNQPQHF. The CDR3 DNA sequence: TGTGCCAGTAGTATTCGAGGTTCCTATAGCAATCAGCCCCAGCATTTT. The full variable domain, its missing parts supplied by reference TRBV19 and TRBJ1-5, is DGGITQSPKYLFRKEGQNVTLSCEQNLNHDAMYWYRQDPGQGLRLIYYSQIVNDFQKGDIAEGYSVSREKKESFPLTVTSAQKNPTAFYLCASSIRGSYSNQPQHFGDGTRLSIL.

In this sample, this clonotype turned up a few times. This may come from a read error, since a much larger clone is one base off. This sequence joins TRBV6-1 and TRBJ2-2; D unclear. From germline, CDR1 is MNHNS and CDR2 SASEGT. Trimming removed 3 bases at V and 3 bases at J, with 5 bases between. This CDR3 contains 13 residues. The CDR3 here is CASSDQYTGELFF. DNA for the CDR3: TGTGCCAGCAGTGACCAGTACACCGGGGAGCTGTTTTTT.

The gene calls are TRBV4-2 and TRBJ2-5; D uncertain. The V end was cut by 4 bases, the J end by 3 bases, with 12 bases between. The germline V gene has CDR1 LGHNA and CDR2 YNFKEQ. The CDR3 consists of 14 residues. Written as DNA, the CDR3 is TGTGCCAGCAGCCTGAGACGAGCCGAAGAGACCCAGTACTTC. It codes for CASSLRRAEETQYF.